This T cell receptor beta chain was documented in a study of blood T cell repertoires in COVID-19 (dated by TCRdb to about 2020). About the full investigation: The collaborator samples originated in the United States, Italy and Spain and spanned the acute and convalescent phases of COVID-19. The prospective study material was composed of cDNA or gDNA derived from T cells, B-cell-depleted T cells, or PBMCs. Deeply sampled blood TCRbeta repertoires from subjects exposed to, actively infected with, or recovered from COVID-19 were included in the dataset. The repertoires were released in a freely available public database intended as a resource for research on the immune response to SARS-CoV-2. The samples were drawn from the first 160 participants of the ongoing ImmuneRACE study and from roughly 1,300 subjects provided by 6 global collaborators. Nearly every sample came with metadata listing a de-identified subject ID, COVID-19 status, age in years and sex. Where available, HLA class I and class II types were taken from metadata supplied by the sample provider and were not determined by assay-based typing.

The study at large found these results: How much clinical and demographic metadata was included differed by source and by participant, and the metadata was provided uncurated.

Whole blood was collected in K2EDTA tubes by collaborating institutions according to the institutions' own protocols. For TCRbeta analysis, collaborators shipped samples as frozen whole blood, isolated PBMCs, or DNA extracted from either of those sample types. The immunoSEQ Assay, a bias-controlled multiplex PCR, was used to amplify TCRbeta CDR3 regions from genomic DNA. Regarding the original processing steps: The number of nucleated cells in each sample was estimated from the amplification of reference gene primers within the assay. To quantify the absolute abundance of each unique TCRbeta CDR3 rearrangement, sequence reads were collapsed and filtered. For each sample, productive Simpson clonality was calculated by taking the square root of Simpson's diversity index across productive rearrangements. Held by TCRdb, this immuneACCESS table contains in-frame sequences only and omits some clones. Under half of the omission traces to an unresolved V gene where checked; the cause of the rest is unknown. The DNA gave D and trimming, while V, J and clone size come from that table. The sample data list around 100,000 clones, and about 89% of these were observed just once. The ten largest clones capture approximately 3.5% of the sample.

This clone was counted a single time. The antigen it recognizes is unknown. Per-nucleotide qualities are absent, and no much larger clonotype sits a single base away. This TCR was recovered from a woman aged 55-75 years with acute or convalescent COVID-19. Sequencing was performed on peripheral blood.

Read as DNA, the sequence is TGTGCCAGCAGGCGACTAGCGGGACTCACAGATACGCAGTATTTT. It translates as CASRRLAGLTDTQYF. Recombination connected TRBV6-4 to TRBJ2-3; 11 nucleotides in the junction match TRBD2. V and J are trimmed by 6 bases and 2 bases, and the gene matches miss 4 bases of the junction. Inclusive of the bounding cysteine and phenylalanine, the CDR3 is 15 residues long. The sequence is cut down to CDR3 DNA, 45 bases in frame from base 1. Looking up the germline V gene yields CDR1 MRHNA and CDR2 SNTAGT.